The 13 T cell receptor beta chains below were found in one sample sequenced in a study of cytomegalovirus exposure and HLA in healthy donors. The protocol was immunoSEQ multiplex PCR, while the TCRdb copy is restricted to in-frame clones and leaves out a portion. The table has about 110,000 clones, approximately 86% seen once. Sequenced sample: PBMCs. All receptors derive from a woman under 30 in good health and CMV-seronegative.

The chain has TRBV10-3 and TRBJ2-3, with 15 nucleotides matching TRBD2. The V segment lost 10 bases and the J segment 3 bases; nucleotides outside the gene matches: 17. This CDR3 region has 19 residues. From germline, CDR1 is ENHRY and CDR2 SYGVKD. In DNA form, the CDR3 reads TGTGCCACCTACGATCCGGGGACTAGCGGGGGGCGTGAAACAGATACGCAGTATTTT. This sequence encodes CATYDPGTSGGRETDTQYF.

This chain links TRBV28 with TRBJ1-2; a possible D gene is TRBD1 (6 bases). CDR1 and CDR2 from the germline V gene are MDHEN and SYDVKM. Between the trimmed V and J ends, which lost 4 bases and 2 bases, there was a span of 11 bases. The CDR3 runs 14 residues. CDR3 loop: CASSSPGTNYGYTF. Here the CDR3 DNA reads TGTGCCAGCAGTTCACCCGGGACAAACTATGGCTACACCTTC.

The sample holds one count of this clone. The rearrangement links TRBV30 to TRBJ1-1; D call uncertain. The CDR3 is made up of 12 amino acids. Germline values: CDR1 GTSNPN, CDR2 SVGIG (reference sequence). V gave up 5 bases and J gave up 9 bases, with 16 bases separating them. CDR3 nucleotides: TGTGCCTGGGGGGTGGGAGAGACCCAAGCTTTCTTT. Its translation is CAWGVGETQAFF.

The CDR3 region is CASSFNSGGAREQFF. In DNA form, the CDR3 reads TGTGCCAGCAGCTTCAATAGCGGGGGGGCTCGTGAGCAGTTCTTC. The rearrangement links TRBV7-3 to TRBJ2-1, with TRBD2 matching over 11 bases. The CDR3 runs to 15 residues. Germline assignment: CDR1 SGHTA and CDR2 FQGTGA. Trimming took 3 bases from V and 9 from J; bases not matched to a gene: 7.

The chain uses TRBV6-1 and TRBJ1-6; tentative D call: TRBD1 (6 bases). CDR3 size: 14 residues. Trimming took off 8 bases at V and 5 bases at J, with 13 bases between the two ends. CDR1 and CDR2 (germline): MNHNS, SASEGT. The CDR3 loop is CASEPGQDNSPLHF. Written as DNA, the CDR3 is TGTGCCAGCGAACCGGGACAAGATAATTCACCCCTCCACTTT.

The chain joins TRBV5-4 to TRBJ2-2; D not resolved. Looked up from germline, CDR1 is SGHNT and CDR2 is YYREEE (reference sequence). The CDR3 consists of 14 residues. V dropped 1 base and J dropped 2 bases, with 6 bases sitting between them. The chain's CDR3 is CASSLKQNTGELFF. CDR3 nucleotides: TGTGCCAGCAGCTTGAAGCAAAACACCGGGGAGCTGTTTTTT.

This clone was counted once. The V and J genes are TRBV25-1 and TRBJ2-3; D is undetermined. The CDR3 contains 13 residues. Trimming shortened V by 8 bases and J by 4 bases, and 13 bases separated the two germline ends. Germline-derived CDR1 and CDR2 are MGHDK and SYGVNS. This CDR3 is CASHALDADTQYF. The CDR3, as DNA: TGTGCCAGCCATGCCCTAGACGCAGATACGCAGTATTTT.

CDR3 amino acids: CASSYSPGTGELFF. The CDR3 nucleotides are TGTGCCAGCAGTTATTCCCCGGGAACCGGGGAGCTGTTTTTT. This rearrangement joins TRBV6-6 to TRBJ2-2; maybe TRBD2 (5 bases). V was cut by 3 bases and J by 5 bases, with 10 bases left in between. Germline CDR1 and CDR2: MNHNY and SVGAGI (reference sequence). This CDR3 contains 14 residues.

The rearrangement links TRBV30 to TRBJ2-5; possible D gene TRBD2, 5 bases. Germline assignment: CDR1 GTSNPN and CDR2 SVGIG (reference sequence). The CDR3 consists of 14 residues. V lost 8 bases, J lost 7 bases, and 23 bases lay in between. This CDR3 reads CAGTQSKAGGTQYF. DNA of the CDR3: TGTGCCGGAACCCAGAGTAAGGCCGGAGGGACCCAGTACTTC.

The CDR3 DNA reads TGTGCCAGCAGTGACTGGGGGACAGTTGGCGGCTACACCTTC. Residues: CASSDWGTVGGYTF. The chain combines TRBV2 with TRBJ1-2, with 7 bases identical to TRBD1. There are 14 residues in the CDR3. The J segment lost 8 bases and the V segment lost 3 bases, leaving 9 bases of the junction unmatched. Germline values: CDR1 SNHLY, CDR2 FYNNEI.

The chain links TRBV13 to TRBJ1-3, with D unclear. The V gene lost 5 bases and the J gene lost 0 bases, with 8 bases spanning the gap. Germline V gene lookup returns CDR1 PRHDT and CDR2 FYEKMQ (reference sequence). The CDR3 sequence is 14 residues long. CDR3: CASSLRSSGNTIYF. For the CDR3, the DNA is TGTGCCAGCAGCCTACGGAGCTCTGGAAACACCATATATTTT.

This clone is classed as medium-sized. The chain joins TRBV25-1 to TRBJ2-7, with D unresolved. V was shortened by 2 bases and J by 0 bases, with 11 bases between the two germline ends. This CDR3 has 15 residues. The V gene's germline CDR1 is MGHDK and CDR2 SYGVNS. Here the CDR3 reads CASSEPTTGSYEQYF. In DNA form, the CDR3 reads TGTGCCAGCAGTGAACCCACCACCGGCTCCTACGAGCAGTACTTC.

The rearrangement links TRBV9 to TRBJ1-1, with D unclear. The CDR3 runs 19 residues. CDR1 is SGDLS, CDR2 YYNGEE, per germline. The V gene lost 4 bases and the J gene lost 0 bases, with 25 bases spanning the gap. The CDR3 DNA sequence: TGTGCCAGCAGCTCTACTTCAAAAACCTCTCTGTTAATGAACACTGAAGCTTTCTTT. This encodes CASSSTSKTSLLMNTEAFF.